The clone carrying this TCR beta chain was seen repeatedly, ten times or more. The antigen remains undetermined. The TCR beta CDR3 regions underwent amplification using RNA transcripts as the source. An initial round of RT-PCR targeting the TCR CDR3 relied on the HTBI primer set. From the multiplex PCR reads, TCRdb called clonotypes with MiXCR, one entry per CDR3 protein. The sample lists approximately 640,000 distinct CDR3 sequences, roughly 16% occurring once. This sample was included in a study of T cells in Graves' hyperthyroidism and ophthalmopathy. Across the whole study: Once the initial diagnosis was made, peripheral blood was obtained before any treatment.

Germline-derived CDR1 and CDR2 are MNHEY and SMNVEV (reference sequence). The V gene end was trimmed by 6 bases and the J gene end by 4 bases; junction bases not matched to a gene: 6. There are 14 residues in the CDR3. The study, taken as a whole, reports: Through a model of 13 V-J features, ophthalmopathy was separated from stable hyperthyroidism. Among thyroid clonotypes expanded above 0.001, most also appeared in blood.

Material: blood. This sequence was found in a young woman with Graves' hyperthyroidism. J is TRBJ1-3 and V is TRBV27; 7 nucleotides match TRBD1. The CDR3 reads CASSLGTDGNTIYF. In DNA, the CDR3 is TGTGCCAGCAGCCTTGGGACAGACGGAAACACCATATATTTT.